This passage covers 30 T cell receptor beta chains from one sample sequenced in a study of blood T cell repertoires in COVID-19. TCRdb's copy holds only in-frame clones and misses some; the assay was immunoSEQ multiplex PCR. The table lists about 200,000 clones, more than 80% of them singletons. Material for sequencing was PBMCs or T cells enriched from blood (not recorded which). The source is a woman younger than 30 who had recovered from COVID-19.

The genes are TRBV9 and TRBJ2-5; a possible D gene is TRBD1 (5 bases). This CDR3 comprises 15 residues. V lost 0 bases and J 2 bases, leaving 11 bases between the germline ends. Germline V gives CDR1 SGDLS, CDR2 YYNGEE. CDR3: CASSVEGYWQETQYF. The DNA of the CDR3 is TGTGCCAGCAGCGTAGAGGGGTACTGGCAAGAGACCCAGTACTTC.

This sequence joins TRBV27 and TRBJ2-7; a weak D match, TRBD1 (5 bases). V gave up 6 bases and J gave up 2 bases, with 17 bases separating them. The CDR3 has 15 amino acids. From germline, CDR1 is MNHEY and CDR2 SMNVEV (reference sequence). CDR3 residues: CASSTQGAGTYEQYF. DNA of the CDR3: TGTGCCAGCAGCACACAAGGGGCAGGGACCTACGAGCAGTACTTC.

V usage is TRBV18 and J usage is TRBJ1-3, with 8 bases lining up with TRBD1. This CDR3 contains 17 residues. The V segment lost 0 bases and the J segment 4 bases; nucleotides outside the gene matches: 8. Per the germline V gene, CDR1 is KGHSH and CDR2 is LQKENI. This chain's CDR3 is CASSPPAVRTGGNTIYF. Written as DNA, the CDR3 is TGTGCCAGCTCACCACCGGCCGTTCGGACAGGGGGAAACACCATATATTTT.

V and J are TRBV6-1 and TRBJ2-2, with D possibly matching TRBD1 (6 bases). V shed 2 bases and J shed 5 bases, with 18 bases lying between them. The CDR3 extends over 17 amino acids. Germline V gene sequence: CDR1 MNHNS, CDR2 SASEGT. CDR3 DNA sequence: TGTGCCAGCAGTGAATTGGGGACCGGGACACCGACCGGGGAGCTGTTTTTT. This gives the protein CASSELGTGTPTGELFF.

The chain is built from TRBV18 and TRBJ1-2; D gene ambiguous. Germline V CDR1 and CDR2: KGHSH, LQKENI. This CDR3 is 13 amino acids long. Trimming removed 1 base at V and 4 bases at J, with 7 bases between. CDR3 nucleotides: TGTGCCAGCTCACCACGAACAGTCTATGGCTACACCTTC. This gives the protein CASSPRTVYGYTF. Complete variable domain (other parts from reference TRBV18 and TRBJ1-2): NAGVMQNPRHLVRRRGQEARLRCSPMKGHSHVYWYRQLPEEGLKFMVYLQKENIIDESGMPKERFSAEFPKEGPSILRIQQVVRGDSAAYFCASSPRTVYGYTFGSGTRLTVV.

The V and J genes are TRBV7-9 and TRBJ1-6; 7 bases map to TRBD1. The CDR3 sequence is 15 residues long. V shed 6 bases and J 5 bases; nucleotides not matched to a gene: 7. The germline gives CDR1 SEHNR, CDR2 FQNEAQ (reference sequence). The CDR3 sequence is CASRGAGTDNSPLHF. In DNA, the CDR3 is TGTGCCAGCAGAGGGGCCGGGACAGATAATTCACCCCTCCACTTT.

This CDR3 reads CASRSDRPEAFF. CDR3 nucleotides: TGTGCCAGCAGGTCGGACAGGCCTGAAGCTTTCTTT. The genes are TRBV2 and TRBJ1-1; 7 nucleotides line up with TRBD1. J lost 6 bases, V lost 6 bases, and 4 bases had no gene match. Germline CDR1 and CDR2: SNHLY and FYNNEI. The CDR3 runs to 12 residues. Full variable domain (missing parts from reference TRBV2 and TRBJ1-1): EPEVTQTPSHQVTQMGQEVILRCVPISNHLYFYWYRQILGQKVEFLVSFYNNEISEKSEIFDDQFSVERPDGSNFTLKIRSTKLEDSAMYFCASRSDRPEAFFGQGTRLTVV.

A single count supports this clone. The V gene is TRBV6-2 or TRBV6-3, the J gene TRBJ1-3; D is perhaps TRBD1 (5 bases). The ends were cut back, 0 bases at V and 10 bases at J, with 22 bases in the middle. Germline V CDR1 and CDR2: MNHEY, SVGEGT. CDR3 length equals 17 residues. DNA of the CDR3: TGTGCCAGCAGTTACTCTTCTTCCAGGGTCCTTTCTGGGACCATATATTTT. Encoded protein: CASSYSSSRVLSGTIYF.

Worth noting for this clone: Other nucleotide sequences from this sample produce the same CDR3. The genes are TRBV9 and TRBJ1-6; D is possibly TRBD1 (6 bases). The V and J ends lost 0 bases and 4 bases respectively, with 8 bases between them. CDR3 length: 15 amino acids. From germline, CDR1 is SGDLS and CDR2 YYNGEE. In DNA, the CDR3 is TGTGCCAGCAGCGTAGCAGGGGATTATAATTCACCCCTCCACTTT. Translation: CASSVAGDYNSPLHF.

This clone was counted a few times. In DNA form, the CDR3 reads TGTGCCAGCTCATCACTGTCCCCGCCTAGCGGGATTTCTAGCACAGATACGCAGTATTTT. It is translated as CASSSLSPPSGISSTDTQYF. The chain carries TRBV18 and TRBJ2-3, with 9 bases aligning to TRBD2. V was pared by 5 bases and J by 0 bases, with 18 bases of the junction left unmatched. Germline V gives CDR1 KGHSH, CDR2 LQKENI. CDR3 length equals 20 residues.

The gene calls are TRBV19 and TRBJ1-5; D gene uncertain. The CDR3 is 13 amino acids. Germline V gene sequence: CDR1 LNHDA, CDR2 SQIVND (reference sequence). The V end lost 5 bases, the J end lost 5 bases, and 10 bases lay between the germline ends. The chain's CDR3 is CASSVTADQPQHF. DNA for the CDR3: TGTGCCAGTAGTGTGACTGCTGATCAGCCCCAGCATTTT.

The chain employs TRBV18 and TRBJ1-2, with 10 nucleotides matching TRBD1. From germline, CDR1 is KGHSH and CDR2 LQKENI. J gave up 3 bases and V 3 bases, and 4 bases lay outside the gene matches. The length of the CDR3 is 15 residues. DNA of the CDR3: TGTGCCAGCTCACCCATCGGGACAGGGGACTATGGCTACACCTTC. Translation gives CASSPIGTGDYGYTF.

The chain links TRBV6-4 to TRBJ2-3; TRBD2 aligns across 10 bases. Trimming removed 4 bases from V and 2 bases from J; junction bases left unmatched: 6. The V gene's germline CDR1 is MRHNA and CDR2 SNTAGT. This CDR3 region has 16 residues. The CDR3 bases are TGTGCCAGCAGTGCTGGGCTAGCGGGGGCCACAGATACGCAGTATTTT. Protein: CASSAGLAGATDTQYF.

The gene calls are TRBV7-8 and TRBJ1-1; 7 bases are a match to TRBD1. CDR1 and CDR2 from the germline V gene are SGHVS and FQNEAQ. This CDR3 spans 12 amino acids. V dropped 5 bases and J dropped 13; count of bases not matched to a gene: 10. DNA of the CDR3: TGTGCCAGCAGCCTCGGGACAGCGAGTTTTTTCTTT. Its protein is CASSLGTASFFF.

The gene calls are TRBV29-1 and TRBJ2-1; 7 bases align to TRBD2. Germline V gene lookup returns CDR1 SQVTM and CDR2 ANQGSEA. The length of the CDR3 is 13 residues. V lost 3 bases and J lost 2; bases outside the gene matches: 1. In nucleotides, the CDR3 is TGCAGCGTTGAGGGGGGGACCTACAATGAGCAGTTCTTC. Translation gives CSVEGGTYNEQFF.

This clone was seen once. This rearrangement joins TRBV28 to TRBJ1-2, with D perhaps matching TRBD1 (5 bases). Looked up from germline, CDR1 is MDHEN and CDR2 is SYDVKM. With 6 bases removed from V and 7 bases from J, the gap between germline ends came to 12 bases. The CDR3 totals 12 residues. The CDR3 sequence is CASRPQGFGYTF. CDR3 DNA: TGTGCCAGCAGACCTCAGGGATTTGGCTACACCTTC.

This CDR3 reads CASSFSSYNSPLHF. As DNA, the CDR3 is TGTGCCAGCAGTTTCAGCTCCTATAATTCACCCCTCCACTTT. The V gene is TRBV28, the J gene TRBJ1-6; D gene uncertain. Germline loops: CDR1 MDHEN, CDR2 SYDVKM. This CDR3 spans 14 amino acids. V lost 3 bases and J lost 0, with 3 bases in between.

This clone came up once. The rearrangement uses TRBV11-3 and TRBJ2-7, with D perhaps TRBD1 (6 bases). The ends were cut back, 5 bases at V and 7 bases at J, with 18 bases in the middle. The CDR3 contains 14 residues. The germline gives CDR1 SGHNT, CDR2 YENEEA. CDR3 DNA: TGTGCCAGCAGCACCTGGACAGCCCCCAGGGAGCAGTACTTC. Amino acid sequence: CASSTWTAPREQYF.

This rearrangement joins TRBV2 to TRBJ1-1; D is perhaps TRBD1 (6 bases). The CDR3 has 13 amino acids. V lost 7 bases and J 1 base, leaving 10 bases between the germline ends. Germline CDR1 is SNHLY and CDR2 is FYNNEI. CDR3 region: CASTTGENTEAFF. CDR3 DNA: TGTGCCAGCACGACAGGAGAGAACACTGAAGCTTTCTTT.

This clone has just one count. V is TRBV19 and J is TRBJ1-5; tentatively, D is TRBD1 (6 bases). The CDR3 is 15 amino acids. Germline lookup yields CDR1 LNHDA and CDR2 SQIVND (reference sequence). V lost 5 bases and J lost 7, with 18 bases in between. The CDR3 here is CASSPAGAPGQPQHF. CDR3 coding DNA: TGTGCCAGTAGTCCTGCAGGGGCCCCAGGACAGCCCCAGCATTTT.

This clone was recorded a few times. The J gene is TRBJ2-1, the V gene TRBV12-2; TRBD2, the table's D call, was not compared with the DNA. TRBV12-2 counts as a pseudogene. This CDR3 spans 13 amino acids. The CDR3 here is CASPPGGPKEQFF. DNA for the CDR3: TGTGCAAGTCCCCCTGGAGGGCCGAAGGAGCAGTTCTTC.

This sequence joins TRBV7-2 and TRBJ2-7; 7 bases agree with TRBD2. With V trimmed by 1 base and J by 2 bases, 2 bases remained unmatched. This CDR3 is 14 amino acids long. Germline CDR1 is SGHTA and CDR2 is FQGNSA. The CDR3 sequence: CASSLGRGAYEQYF. For the CDR3, the DNA is TGTGCCAGCAGCTTAGGCCGGGGGGCCTACGAGCAGTACTTC.

This chain joins TRBV12-3 or TRBV12-4 and TRBJ1-3, with D possibly matching TRBD1 (5 bases). The CDR3 covers 12 residues. The V gene lost 3 bases and the J gene lost 10 bases, with 10 bases spanning the gap. The CDR3 DNA follows: TGTGCCAGCAGTTTTCCAGGGCAAACCATATATTTT. This translates into CASSFPGQTIYF.

The V and J genes are TRBV28 and TRBJ1-4; a possible D gene is TRBD1 (6 bases). The germline V gene has CDR1 MDHEN and CDR2 SYDVKM. Between the trimmed V and J ends, which lost 1 base and 7 bases, there was a span of 16 bases. The CDR3 totals 16 residues. The CDR3 DNA follows: TGTGCCAGCAGTTTATCCCGGACAGTCTTGCCTGAAAAACTGTTTTTT. It yields the protein CASSLSRTVLPEKLFF.

The J gene is TRBJ2-2, the V gene TRBV30, with D possibly TRBD2 on 6 matching bases. The CDR3 is 18 residues long. Between the trimmed V and J ends, which lost 4 bases and 1 base, there was a span of 22 bases. CDR1 is GTSNPN, CDR2 SVGIG, per germline (reference sequence). The CDR3 region has the DNA TGTGCCTGGACGCCCGCCTCCGGGGGTTTTCTGAACACCGGGGAGCTGTTTTTT. This sequence encodes CAWTPASGGFLNTGELFF. Filled out from reference TRBV30 and TRBJ2-2, the complete variable domain reads SQTIHQWPATLVQPVGSPLSLECTVEGTSNPNLYWYRQAAGRGLQLLFYSVGIGQISSEVPQNLSASRPQDRQFILSSKKLLLSDSGFYLCAWTPASGGFLNTGELFFGEGSRLTVL.

The V and J genes are TRBV11-3 and TRBJ2-7; D remains ambiguous. Germline values: CDR1 SGHNT, CDR2 YENEEA. V was pared by 1 base and J by 2 bases, with 6 bases between. This CDR3 has 13 amino acids. CDR3 sequence (DNA): TGTGCCAGCAGCTTAGCCCCTCCCTACGAGCAGTACTTC. Translation gives CASSLAPPYEQYF.

The chain joins TRBV6-5 to TRBJ1-4; 8 bases agree with TRBD1. CDR1 is MNHEY and CDR2 is SVGAGI in the germline V gene. V lost 7 bases to trimming and J lost 5 bases; unmatched junction nucleotides: 9. The CDR3 is 15 amino acids. The CDR3 loop reads CASKPGQAENEKLFF. In DNA form, the CDR3 reads TGTGCCAGCAAGCCGGGACAGGCCGAAAATGAAAAACTGTTTTTT.

This clone was picked up one time. The chain links TRBV12-3 or TRBV12-4 to TRBJ2-7; TRBD1 aligns across 8 bases. CDR3 length: 12 amino acids. J was trimmed by 3 bases and V by 6 bases; bases with no gene match: 1. CDR3 in DNA: TGTGCCAGCAGCGGGACAGGCTACGAGCAGTACTTC. This translates into CASSGTGYEQYF.

This chain links TRBV19 with TRBJ1-1; D gene ambiguous. The CDR3 has 12 residues. Germline V gene sequence: CDR1 LNHDA, CDR2 SQIVND (reference sequence). V lost 7 bases to trimming and J lost 1 base, with 7 bases between them. In nucleotides, the CDR3 is TGTGCCAGTAAGTGGCAGAACACTGAAGCTTTCTTT. The encoded protein is CASKWQNTEAFF.

The chain uses TRBV7-6 and TRBJ2-1; D possibly corresponds to TRBD2 (6 bases). The germline gives CDR1 SGHVS, CDR2 FNYEAQ. This CDR3 has 17 residues. Deletions cut 4 bases from V and 3 bases from J, with 19 bases between. The CDR3 bases are TGTGCCAGCAGCTCCCCCCGGGGTAGCGGAAGCTACAATGAGCAGTTCTTC. Protein sequence: CASSSPRGSGSYNEQFF.